The subject of this entry is one T cell receptor beta chain. The CDR3 consists of 11 residues. The germline gives CDR1 LNHDA, CDR2 SQIVND (reference sequence). The V end lost 4 bases, the J end lost 6 bases, and 6 bases lay between the germline ends. The data stem from a study of blood T cell repertoires in COVID-19. Study background: T cells, B-cell-depleted T cells, or PBMCs supplied cDNA or gDNA.

The protocol was immunoSEQ multiplex PCR, while the TCRdb copy is restricted to in-frame clones and leaves out a portion. Among approximately 200,000 clones listed, more than 75% were seen once. The genes are TRBV19 and TRBJ1-1; a weak D match, TRBD1 (6 bases). The receptor's source is a man aged 25-40 years in a cohort exposed to, infected with or recovered from COVID-19 (not recorded which). Sequencing was done on a sample of PBMCs or T cells enriched from blood (not recorded which). CDR3 coding DNA: TGTGCCAGTAGTAACAGGGCTGAAGCTTTCTTT. It codes for CASSNRAEAFF.